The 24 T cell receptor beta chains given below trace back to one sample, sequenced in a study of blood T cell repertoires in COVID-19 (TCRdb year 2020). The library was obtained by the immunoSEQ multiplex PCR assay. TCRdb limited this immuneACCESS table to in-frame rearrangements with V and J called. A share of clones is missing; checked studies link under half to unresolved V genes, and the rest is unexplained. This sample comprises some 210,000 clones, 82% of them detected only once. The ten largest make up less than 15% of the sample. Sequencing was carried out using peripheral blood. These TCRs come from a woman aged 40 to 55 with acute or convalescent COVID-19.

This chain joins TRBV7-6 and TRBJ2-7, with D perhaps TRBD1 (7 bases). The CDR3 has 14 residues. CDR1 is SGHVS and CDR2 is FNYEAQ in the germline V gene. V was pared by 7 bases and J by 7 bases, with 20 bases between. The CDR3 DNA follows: TGTGCCAGCATCCCGGCAGGGGGGATCCGGGAGCAGTACTTC. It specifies CASIPAGGIREQYF.

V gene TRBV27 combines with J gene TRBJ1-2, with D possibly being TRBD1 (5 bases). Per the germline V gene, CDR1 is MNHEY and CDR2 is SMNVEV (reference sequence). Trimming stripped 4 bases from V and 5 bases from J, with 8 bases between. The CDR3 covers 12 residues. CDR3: CASSSDTYGYTF. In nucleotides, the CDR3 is TGTGCCAGCAGTTCGGACACTTATGGCTACACCTTC.

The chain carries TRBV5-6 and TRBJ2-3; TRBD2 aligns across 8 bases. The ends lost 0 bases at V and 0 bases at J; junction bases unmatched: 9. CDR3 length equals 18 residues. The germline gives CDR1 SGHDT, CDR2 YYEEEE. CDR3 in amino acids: CASSLAGGIPLSTDTQYF. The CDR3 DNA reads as TGTGCCAGCAGCTTGGCGGGGGGGATCCCTCTTAGCACAGATACGCAGTATTTT.

The CDR3 sequence is CAWSVGLDEQYF. The CDR3 DNA is TGTGCCTGGAGTGTAGGACTAGACGAGCAGTACTTC. The chain is built from TRBV30 and TRBJ2-7; the match to TRBD2 covers 7 bases. Germline V gives CDR1 GTSNPN, CDR2 SVGIG (reference sequence). Trimming cost V 0 bases and J 5 bases; bases outside gene matches: 1. CDR3 length: 12 amino acids.

The CDR3 sequence: CASSPHTGGAENEQFF. The CDR3, as DNA: TGTGCCAGCAGCCCTCACACAGGGGGCGCAGAGAATGAGCAGTTCTTC. The chain uses TRBV9 and TRBJ2-1; TRBD1 agrees at 9 bases. This CDR3 contains 16 residues. The germline CDR1 and CDR2 sequences are SGDLS and YYNGEE. V was pared by 4 bases and J by 7 bases, with 12 bases of the junction left unmatched.

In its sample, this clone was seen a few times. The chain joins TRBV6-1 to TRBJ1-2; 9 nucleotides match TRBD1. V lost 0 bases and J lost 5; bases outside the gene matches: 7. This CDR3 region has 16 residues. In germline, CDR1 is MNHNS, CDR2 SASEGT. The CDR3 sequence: CASSEALATGGYGYTF. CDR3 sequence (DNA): TGTGCCAGCAGTGAAGCTCTAGCGACAGGGGGTTATGGCTACACCTTC.

The CDR3 here is CASSLANNEQFF. CDR3 in DNA: TGCGCCAGCAGCTTGGCTAACAATGAGCAGTTCTTC. The chain joins TRBV5-1 to TRBJ2-1; D gene ambiguous. CDR3 length: 12 amino acids. V was shortened by 0 bases and J by 5 bases, with 3 bases between the two germline ends. In germline, CDR1 is SGHRS, CDR2 YFSETQ.

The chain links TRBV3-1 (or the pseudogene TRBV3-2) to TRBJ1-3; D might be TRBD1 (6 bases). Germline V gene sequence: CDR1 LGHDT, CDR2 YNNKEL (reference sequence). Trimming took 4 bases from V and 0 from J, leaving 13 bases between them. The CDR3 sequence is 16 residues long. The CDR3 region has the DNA TGTGCCAGCAGCCGTACACAGGGCGTCTCTGGAAACACCATATATTTT. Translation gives CASSRTQGVSGNTIYF.

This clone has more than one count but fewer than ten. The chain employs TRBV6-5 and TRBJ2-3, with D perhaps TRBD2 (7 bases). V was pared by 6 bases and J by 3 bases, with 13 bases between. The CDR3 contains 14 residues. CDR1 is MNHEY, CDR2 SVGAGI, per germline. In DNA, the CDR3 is TGTGCCAGCAGCCCGGGGGGCTCGACAGATACGCAGTATTTT. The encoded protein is CASSPGGSTDTQYF.

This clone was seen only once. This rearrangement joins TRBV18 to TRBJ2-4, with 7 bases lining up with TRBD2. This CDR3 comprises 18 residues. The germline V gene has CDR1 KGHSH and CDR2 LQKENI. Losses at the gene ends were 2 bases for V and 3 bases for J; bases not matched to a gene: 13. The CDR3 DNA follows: TGTGCCAGCTCACCATTTCCTGCGGGAGTGGGGAGCAAAAACATTCAGTACTTC. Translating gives CASSPFPAGVGSKNIQYF.

CDR3 sequence (DNA): TGCGCCAGCAGCTTGGCCGGGGGATACGCGCCAACCTACTTC. This sequence encodes CASSLAGGYAPTYF. The J gene is TRBJ2-7, the V gene TRBV5-1; TRBD2 is a possible D gene (6 bases). V lost 0 bases to trimming and J lost 13 bases, with 20 bases between them. CDR1 is SGHRS, CDR2 YFSETQ, per germline. The length of the CDR3 is 14 residues.

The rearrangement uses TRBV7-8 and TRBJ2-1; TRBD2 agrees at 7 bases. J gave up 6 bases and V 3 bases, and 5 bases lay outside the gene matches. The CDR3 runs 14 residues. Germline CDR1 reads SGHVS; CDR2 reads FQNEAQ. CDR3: CASSFYSGVNEQFF. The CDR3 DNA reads TGTGCCAGCAGCTTTTACAGCGGGGTCAATGAGCAGTTCTTC.

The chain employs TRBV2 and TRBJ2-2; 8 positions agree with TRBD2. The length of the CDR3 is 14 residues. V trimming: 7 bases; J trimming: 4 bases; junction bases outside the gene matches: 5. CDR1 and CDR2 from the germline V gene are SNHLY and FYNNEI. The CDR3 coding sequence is TGTGCCAGCACCGGGGGGGTGGCCACCGGGGAGCTGTTTTTT. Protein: CASTGGVATGELFF.

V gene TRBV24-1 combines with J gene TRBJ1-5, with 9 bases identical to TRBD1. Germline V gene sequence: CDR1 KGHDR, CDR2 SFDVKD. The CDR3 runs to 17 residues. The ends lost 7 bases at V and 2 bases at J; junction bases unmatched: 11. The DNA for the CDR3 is TGTGCCACCAGCCAACCTAAGGACAGGGGTGGCAATCAGCCCCAGCATTTT. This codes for CATSQPKDRGGNQPQHF.

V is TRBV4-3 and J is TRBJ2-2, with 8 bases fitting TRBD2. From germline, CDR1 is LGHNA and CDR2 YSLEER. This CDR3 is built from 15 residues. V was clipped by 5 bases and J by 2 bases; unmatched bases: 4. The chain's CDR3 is CASSFTSGNTGELFF. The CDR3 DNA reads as TGCGCCAGCAGCTTTACTAGCGGAAACACCGGGGAGCTGTTTTTT.

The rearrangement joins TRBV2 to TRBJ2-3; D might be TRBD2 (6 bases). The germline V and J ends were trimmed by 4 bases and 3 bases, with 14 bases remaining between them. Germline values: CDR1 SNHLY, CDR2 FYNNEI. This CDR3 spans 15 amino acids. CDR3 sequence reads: CASSVGGVRTDTQYF. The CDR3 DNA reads TGTGCCAGCAGTGTGGGGGGAGTGAGGACAGATACGCAGTATTTT.

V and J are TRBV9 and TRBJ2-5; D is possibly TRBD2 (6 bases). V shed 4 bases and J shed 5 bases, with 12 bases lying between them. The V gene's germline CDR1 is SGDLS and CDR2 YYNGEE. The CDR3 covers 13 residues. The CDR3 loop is CASSSTSRETQYF. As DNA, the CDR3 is TGTGCCAGCAGCTCTACTAGCCGGGAGACCCAGTACTTC.

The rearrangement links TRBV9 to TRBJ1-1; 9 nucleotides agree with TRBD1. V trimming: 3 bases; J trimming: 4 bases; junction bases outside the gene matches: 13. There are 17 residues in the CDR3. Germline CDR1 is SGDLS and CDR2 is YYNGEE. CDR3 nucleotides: TGTGCCAGCAGCGACCCTCAGAACAGGGGGCGGAGCACTGAAGCTTTCTTT. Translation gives CASSDPQNRGRSTEAFF.

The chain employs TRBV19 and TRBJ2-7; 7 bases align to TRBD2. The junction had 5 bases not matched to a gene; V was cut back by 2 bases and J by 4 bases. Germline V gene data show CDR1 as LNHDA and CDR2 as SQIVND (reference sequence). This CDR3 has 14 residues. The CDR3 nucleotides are TGTGCCAGTAGTATAAGCGGGACTCCATACGAGCAGTACTTC. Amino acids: CASSISGTPYEQYF.

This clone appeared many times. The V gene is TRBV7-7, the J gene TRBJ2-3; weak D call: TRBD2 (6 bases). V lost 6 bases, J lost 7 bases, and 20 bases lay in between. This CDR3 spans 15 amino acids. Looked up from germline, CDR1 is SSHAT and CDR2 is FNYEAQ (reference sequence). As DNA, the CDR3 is TGTGCCAGCAGTCCCCAGGCGGGCGGGGATCATACGCAGTATTTT. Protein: CASSPQAGGDHTQYF.

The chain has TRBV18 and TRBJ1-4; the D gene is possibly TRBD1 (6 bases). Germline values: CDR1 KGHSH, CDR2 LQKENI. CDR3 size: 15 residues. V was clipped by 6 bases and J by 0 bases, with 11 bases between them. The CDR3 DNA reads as TGTGCCAGCTCCCTGCGGACAGCAACTAATGAAAAACTGTTTTTT. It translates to CASSLRTATNEKLFF. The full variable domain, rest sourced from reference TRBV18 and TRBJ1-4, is NAGVMQNPRHLVRRRGQEARLRCSPMKGHSHVYWYRQLPEEGLKFMVYLQKENIIDESGMPKERFSAEFPKEGPSILRIQQVVRGDSAAYFCASSLRTATNEKLFFGSGTQLSVL.

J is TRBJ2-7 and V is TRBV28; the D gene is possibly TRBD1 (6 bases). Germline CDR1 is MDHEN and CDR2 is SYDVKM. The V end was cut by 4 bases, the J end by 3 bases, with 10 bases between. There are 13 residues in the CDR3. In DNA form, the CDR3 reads TGTGCCAGCAGTTCGGACAGAAACTACGAGCAGTACTTC. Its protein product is CASSSDRNYEQYF.

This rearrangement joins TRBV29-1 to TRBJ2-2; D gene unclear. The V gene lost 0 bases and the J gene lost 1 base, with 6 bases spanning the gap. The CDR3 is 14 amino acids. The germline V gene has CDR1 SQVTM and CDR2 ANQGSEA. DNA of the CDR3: TGCAGCGTTGAAGATCCAGAGAACACCGGGGAGCTGTTTTTT. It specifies CSVEDPENTGELFF.

CDR3 in DNA: TGTGCCAGCGGCGCTAGCGGAAGAGGTGGCGGGGAGCTGTTTTTT. Translated, it gives CASGASGRGGGELFF. The V call is TRBV7-2, the J call TRBJ2-2; 7 bases fit TRBD2. Germline loops: CDR1 SGHTA, CDR2 FQGNSA. With 8 bases clipped from V and 7 bases from J, the junction kept 13 bases outside the gene matches. This CDR3 spans 15 amino acids.